This section outlines one T cell receptor (beta chain) sequence together with its context. Its antigen is currently unknown. V lost 0 bases and J 4 bases, leaving 15 bases between the germline ends. The CDR3 is 17 residues long. CDR1 and CDR2 (germline): LNHNV, YYDKDF (reference sequence). The table came from immunoSEQ multiplex PCR; TCRdb's copy has only in-frame clones and leaves some out. The repertoire holds 300,000 or so clones, with 74% as singletons. The record originates from a study of shared clonotypes between healthy human individuals. Study in general: CD4 naive and CD4 memory each took three plates per donor, while CD8 naive took two and CD8 memory one.

Study outcomes and limitations: Lower generation probabilities were found for non-shared clonotypes than for those shared by all four donors.

This sequence was found in a young man in good health. The chain recombines TRBV15 with TRBJ1-4; D unresolved. Source material: memory CD4+ T cells sorted from blood. Subset described: CD45RA-negative fraction. Written as DNA, the CDR3 is TGTGCCACCAGCAGAGATCCGTGGGGTGGTAATAATGAAAAACTGTTTTTT. It codes for CATSRDPWGGNNEKLFF.